A selection of T cell receptor beta chains follows, all from one sample in a study of OX40 agonist ivuxolimab in advanced cancers. Sequencing was performed with immunoSEQ multiplex PCR; in TCRdb, only in-frame clones are kept and a portion is missing. In the table there are tens of thousands of clones, about 93% of which are singletons. The material was CD4+ or CD8+ T cells sorted from blood, obtained in a trial of the OX40 agonist ivuxolimab. These receptor sequences come from an adult with an advanced solid tumor such as melanoma, head and neck, liver or kidney cancer. CDR3s include the opening cysteine and the closing phenylalanine or tryptophan. D genes are given only for firm matches. The size field is filled for only some rows; it gives once, few, many or a size class.

CDR3: CASSPTAGIEAFF; size: .; J: TRBJ1-1; V: TRBV16; D: .
CDR3: CASSLFKREMIDTQYF; size: .; J: TRBJ2-3; V: TRBV27; D: TRBD2
CDR3: CASITGNTEAFF; size: .; J: TRBJ1-1; V: TRBV7-9; D: .
CDR3: CASSQDYSFYEQYF; size: .; J: TRBJ2-7; V: TRBV14; D: .
CDR3: CASSLSTGGYEQYF; size: .; J: TRBJ2-7; V: TRBV27; D: TRBD1
CDR3: CASSWRGAYREGNPYEQYF; size: .; J: TRBJ2-7; V: TRBV7-9; D: .
CDR3: CATTGIQETQYF; size: .; J: TRBJ2-5; V: TRBV2; D: .
CDR3: CASSQERLGGSTYNEQFF; size: .; J: TRBJ2-1; V: TRBV4-3; D: TRBD2
CDR3: CASSFRLYNEQFF; size: .; J: TRBJ2-1; V: TRBV27; D: .
CDR3: CASSFLGLAVYNEQFF; size: once; J: TRBJ2-1; V: TRBV5-4; D: TRBD2
CDR3: CASSTTVLAYEQYF; size: .; J: TRBJ2-7; V: TRBV6-5; D: .
CDR3: CASSPHQYEQYF; size: .; J: TRBJ2-7; V: TRBV14; D: .
CDR3: CASSYLAASSTDTQYF; size: .; J: TRBJ2-3; V: TRBV11-2; D: TRBD2
CDR3: CASSHSGTGNNEQFF; size: .; J: TRBJ2-1; V: TRBV6-9; D: TRBD1
CDR3: CASSQGAKLFF; size: .; J: TRBJ2-2; V: TRBV4-3; D: .
CDR3: CAISESRGTGTTDTQYF; size: .; J: TRBJ2-3; V: TRBV10-3; D: TRBD1
CDR3: CASSLYLADRSQPQHF; size: few; J: TRBJ1-5; V: TRBV28; D: .
CDR3: CASTPTSGYTDTQYF; size: .; J: TRBJ2-3; V: TRBV19; D: TRBD2
CDR3: CSVRGLGQQYF; size: .; J: TRBJ2-7; V: TRBV29-1; D: .
CDR3: CASSADRHLSYEQYF; size: .; J: TRBJ2-7; V: TRBV9; D: .
CDR3: CASTHGGRSRTDTQYF; size: once; J: TRBJ2-3; V: TRBV11-1; D: TRBD2
CDR3: CASSFRTGTDEQYF; size: .; J: TRBJ2-7; V: TRBV5-1; D: TRBD1
CDR3: CASSPREGSSNQPQHF; size: .; J: TRBJ1-5; V: TRBV27; D: .
CDR3: CASSLGAGGEQYF; size: .; J: TRBJ2-7; V: TRBV5-6; D: TRBD2
CDR3: CASSPIPGRTGSSYEQYF; size: .; J: TRBJ2-7; V: TRBV7-9; D: .
CDR3: CASIQGAGSYNEQFF; size: once; J: TRBJ2-1; V: TRBV7-6; D: TRBD1
CDR3: CASSTRTGGYYEQYF; size: .; J: TRBJ2-7; V: TRBV27; D: TRBD1
CDR3: CASWTFRENQPQHF; size: .; J: TRBJ1-5; V: TRBV10-3; D: .
CDR3: CASSTGFENEQFF; size: .; J: TRBJ2-1; V: TRBV6-5; D: .
CDR3: CASDRGQTEAFF; size: .; J: TRBJ1-1; V: TRBV18; D: TRBD1
CDR3: CASSPLVGAYEQYF; size: .; J: TRBJ2-7; V: TRBV14; D: .
CDR3: CASSEGVTSTDTQYF; size: .; J: TRBJ2-3; V: TRBV2; D: .
CDR3: CASSIDLENTEAFF; size: .; J: TRBJ1-1; V: TRBV19; D: .
CDR3: CASSLLGQGYEQYF; size: .; J: TRBJ2-7; V: TRBV7-8; D: .
CDR3: CASSGRRYNEQFF; size: .; J: TRBJ2-1; V: TRBV6-1; D: .
CDR3: CASSPEGGTDTQYF; size: .; J: TRBJ2-3; V: TRBV18; D: .
CDR3: CASSQSTRGTDNEQFF; size: once; J: TRBJ2-1; V: TRBV23-1; D: .
CDR3: CASRRLGSYEQYF; size: once; J: TRBJ2-7; V: TRBV14; D: .
CDR3: CASSPEQVNYGYTF; size: .; J: TRBJ1-2; V: TRBV4-3; D: .
CDR3: CSVVPGLAGGRAYNEQFF; size: .; J: TRBJ2-1; V: TRBV29-1; D: TRBD2
CDR3: CASSLDERYNTEAFF; size: .; J: TRBJ1-1; V: TRBV5-6; D: .
CDR3: CASSPTVNEQYF; size: .; J: TRBJ2-7; V: TRBV28; D: .
CDR3: CASSFLGTQPDTQYF; size: .; J: TRBJ2-3; V: TRBV28; D: .
CDR3: CASSSGTSSSYEQYF; size: .; J: TRBJ2-7; V: TRBV4-1; D: TRBD2
CDR3: CASRLPLAGAYNEQFF; size: .; J: TRBJ2-1; V: TRBV2; D: TRBD2
CDR3: CSVVGGSFSEQYF; size: .; J: TRBJ2-7; V: TRBV29-1; D: TRBD2
CDR3: CASSQAPGPKGYTQYF; size: medium-sized; J: TRBJ2-3; V: TRBV4-3; D: .
CDR3: CASSYSWKGLYEQYF; size: .; J: TRBJ2-7; V: TRBV6-5; D: .
CDR3: CASSRTSGSDEQFF; size: .; J: TRBJ2-1; V: TRBV9; D: TRBD2
CDR3: CASSLLGDSLVYGYTF; size: .; J: TRBJ1-2; V: TRBV27; D: .
CDR3: CASSLIRGSKETQYF; size: .; J: TRBJ2-5; V: TRBV7-9; D: .
CDR3: CASRYGQLLTDTQYF; size: .; J: TRBJ2-3; V: TRBV28; D: .
CDR3: CASSPGRTYEQYF; size: .; J: TRBJ2-7; V: TRBV27; D: .